Given below is one T cell receptor (beta chain) in context. Germline CDR1 is SNHLY and CDR2 is FYNNEI. V lost 6 bases to trimming and J lost 5 bases, with 12 bases between them. The CDR3 totals 13 residues. As originally analysed: Estimates of nucleated cell counts were drawn from the amplification of reference gene primers. Clones were sequenced by immunoSEQ multiplex PCR, and TCRdb holds only the in-frame ones, with some missing. V and J calls and clone size follow that table, whereas D and trimming were derived from the DNA. This sample has tens of thousands of clones; 87% occur once, and the top ten carry more than 20%. This sample is drawn from a study of blood T cell repertoires in COVID-19.

The specimen was peripheral blood. The chain is built from TRBV2 and TRBJ2-3; weak D call: TRBD2 (6 bases). The origin of this receptor is a woman older than 75 in a cohort sampled during active or convalescent COVID-19. CDR3 region: CASRGGSEDTQYF. CDR3 coding DNA: TGTGCCAGCAGGGGGGGATCCGAAGATACGCAGTATTTT.